What follows is one TCR beta chain and its context. This clonotype was detected ten times or more. Its antigen target is currently unknown. There are no base qualities to consult, and no much larger clone falls within one base. TCR beta CDR3 regions were amplified from RNA transcripts. For the first round of RT-PCR on the TCR CDR3, the HTBI primer set was used together with the Qiagen OneStep RT-PCR kit. Libraries were constructed in a second round of multiplex PCR, after which size selection and purification were performed. Sequencing of the libraries was done on an Illumina HiSeq2000 using paired-end 100 bp reads. On the study's bioinformatics: Raw data were processed with SOAPnuke, discarding reads with adapters, uncalled bases, mean Phred below 15, or no exact constant-primer or identifier match. High-quality paired reads were merged with COPE v1.2.5, and unique nucleotide sequences were defined as clonotypes. MiTCR v1.1 was used to align clonotypes to the IMGT TRBV, TRBD and TRBJ reference segments. The analysis included only V-J combinations with a frequency above 0.0001, which together covered over 98% of the repertoires. A TCS score was defined as the ratio of F50 (clonal expansion) to E x V (chaos), with BLOSUM62-based TCRdist applied between CDR3 peptides within each V-J. Welch's t-statistics and random forest reduced fewer than 550 V-J features to 13, which were used in a naive Bayes classifier (R e1071). TCRdb reran the public reads through fastp at Q25 and MiXCR, keeping productive beta chains. Entries are consolidated by CDR3 protein sequence, retaining the most common genes and DNA. TCRdb's processing, not the authors', yielded these V and J calls. The sample profile shows roughly 180,000 distinct CDR3 sequences; roughly 9.4% of them were found once. The leading ten clones occupy roughly 23% of the sample.

Hyperthyroidism patients were aged 18 to 65 years and newly diagnosed, with disease duration of less than 2 months. Patients with uncontrolled infections, other autoimmune diseases, pregnancy or lactation were excluded. Clinical symptoms, serum thyroxine and TRAb, thyroid ultrasound, and orbital computed tomography formed the basis for the diagnoses. Blood from progressor patients was collected at the time of first diagnosis with hyperthyroidism, before any ophthalmopathy symptoms had appeared. PBMCs were isolated from 10 ml of fresh peripheral blood by Ficoll-Paque density gradient centrifugation. Progressor patients were defined as those initially diagnosed with Graves' hyperthyroidism in whom ophthalmopathy developed during follow-up. Total RNA was extracted using Trizol reagent, and RNA quality was assessed on an Agilent 2100 Bioanalyzer. V has 6 bases trimmed and J has 2 bases trimmed; junction bases matching no gene number 6. From its cysteine to its phenylalanine, the CDR3 spans 15 amino acids. The only DNA kept is the CDR3, 45 bases in frame from the first base. CDR1 and CDR2, looked up from the germline V gene, are SGHNT and YENEEA.

The data stem from a study of T cells in Graves' hyperthyroidism and ophthalmopathy (dated by TCRdb to the late 2010s). Turning to the overall study: Peripheral blood was sampled at the time of initial diagnosis, prior to any treatment. To identify TCR V-J signatures that set the groups apart, the researchers used a discovery cohort of 100 patients, made up of under 45 with Graves' ophthalmopathy and some 56 with stable Graves' hyperthyroidism. Prospective prediction of ophthalmopathy was tested in an independent validation cohort consisting of 18 to 20 hyperthyroidism patients and around 16 patients who later progressed to ophthalmopathy. For training and testing, the 95 to 100 patients in the discovery cohort were randomly divided in a 7:3 ratio. The study also compared thyroid tissue and blood T-cell repertoires from roughly 6 Graves' hyperthyroidism patients. Following sampling, methimazole starting at 30 mg daily was given to hyperthyroidism patients, and high-dose intravenous methylprednisolone was given to ophthalmopathy patients. TCR Vbeta CDR3 sequencing of 130 to 150 peripheral blood samples (43 ophthalmopathy, 75 to 80 hyperthyroidism and around 17 progressor patients) is reported in the paper.

Summary of the overall study and its limitations: Blood samples also contained most of the expanded thyroid clonotypes (frequency above 0.001), which suggests that blood repertoires may reflect thyroid immune responses. Sample size was not statistically predetermined, and investigators were not blinded to group allocation. In validation, the model predicted progression to ophthalmopathy with 60% to 71% sensitivity and 72.22% specificity, a median of around six months before onset. Ophthalmopathy was separated from stable hyperthyroidism by a 13 V-J signature model, with 85% to 90% sensitivity and approximately 81% specificity obtained in cross-validation and 80%/75% obtained in testing.

Sequenced sample: blood. The receptor's source is a young woman with Graves' hyperthyroidism that later progressed to Graves' ophthalmopathy. The chain couples TRBV11-3 to TRBJ2-5; 10 bases in the middle match TRBD2. The DNA sequence is as follows: TGTGCCAGCAGTCTTACTAGCGGGGCACAAGAGACCCAGTACTTC. Protein translation: CASSLTSGAQETQYF. Outside the CDR3, residues come from the reference TRBV11-3 and TRBJ2-5 proteins, so the full variable domain is: EAGVVQSPRYKIIEKKQPVAFWCNPISGHNTLYWYLQNLGQGPELLIRYENEEAVDDSQLPKDRFSAERLKGVDSTLKIQPAELGDSAVYLCASSLTSGAQETQYFGPGTRLLVL.